The rows below give T cell receptor beta chains drawn from one sample of a study of T cell clones after liver transplantation. Data came from immunoSEQ multiplex PCR; TCRdb stores just in-frame clones and leaves some out. This table holds roughly 80,000 clones, 70% to 85% found once. Sequencing was performed on CD4+ T cells from blood, taken around 45 months after liver transplant. The receptors were gathered from a human patient who received a liver transplant. Some T cells may be the graft donor's. Each CDR3 is given with its conserved first and last residue. Fields, in order: J gene, D gene, V gene, CDR3 DNA, CDR3 protein. The D gene is left open where the match is weak.

>TRBJ2-4|.|TRBV6-6
TGTGCCAGCAACCTCGATGCTATACCGGCCAAAAACATTCAGTACTTC
CASNLDAIPAKNIQYF
>TRBJ1-4|.|TRBV7-3
TGTGCCAGCAGCTTAACGAATCTCGGGCCGATTGCAACTAATGAAAAACTGTTTTTT
CASSLTNLGPIATNEKLFF
>TRBJ2-6|.|TRBV18
TGTGCCAGCTCACGGGGGGCCTCTGGGGCCAACGTCCTGACTTTC
CASSRGASGANVLTF
>TRBJ2-5|TRBD2|TRBV18
TGTGCCAGCTCACTCAACTGGGGAGGGGAGGAGACCCAGTACTTC
CASSLNWGGEETQYF
>TRBJ1-2|.|TRBV27
TGTGCCAGCACTCCCTTCCAGGTCCCCTATGGCTACACCTTC
CASTPFQVPYGYTF
>TRBJ1-2|.|TRBV9
TGTGCCAGCAGCGCCCGAACCCTCATGAGAGGGGACTATGGCTACACCTTC
CASSARTLMRGDYGYTF
>TRBJ2-7|TRBD1|TRBV5-1
TGCGCCAGCATCCCCGGGACAGGGCCATACGAGCAGTACTTC
CASIPGTGPYEQYF
>TRBJ1-5|.|TRBV2
TGTGCCAGCAGTGTTAGGGGTAGGCAAGTTAGCAATCAGCCCCAGCATTTT
CASSVRGRQVSNQPQHF
>TRBJ1-5|.|TRBV28
TGTGCCAGCAGTTTCGGGTCAATGGGCCAGCATTTT
CASSFGSMGQHF
>TRBJ1-1|TRBD1|TRBV5-1
TGCGCCAGCAGCTGGGACAGGCCCAACACTGAAGCTTTCTTT
CASSWDRPNTEAFF